This T cell receptor beta chain originates from a study of cytomegalovirus exposure and HLA in healthy donors. Whole-study results and caveats: Common viral pathogens seemed, in a later analysis, to connect with several of the most significant clusters. It was reported that TCR beta sequences correctly inferred the HLA-A and HLA-B alleles for most subjects. The authors judged a highly shared variant cluster likely a sequencing artifact.

In the PCR, 60 Vbeta and 13 Jbeta primers were used. Data came from immunoSEQ multiplex PCR; TCRdb stores just in-frame clones and leaves some out. Here the sample spans 150,000 to 200,000 clones, about 79% being singletons. On this clone itself: The antigen is unknown.

These donors, healthy bone marrow donors, were studied. The clonotype was recovered from a woman between 45 and 60 years old in good health and CMV-seronegative. Sequencing used PBMCs.

The CDR3: CASSVPMRWGQISTEAFF. In DNA, the CDR3 is TGTGCCAGCAGTGTACCCATGCGGTGGGGACAAATCTCGACTGAAGCTTTCTTT. The V gene is TRBV2, the J gene TRBJ1-1, with D tentatively TRBD1 (6 bases). The germline gives CDR1 SNHLY, CDR2 FYNNEI. Trimming stripped 4 bases from V and 5 bases from J, with 26 bases between. The CDR3 has 18 amino acids. The full variable domain, its missing parts supplied by reference TRBV2 and TRBJ1-1, is EPEVTQTPSHQVTQMGQEVILRCVPISNHLYFYWYRQILGQKVEFLVSFYNNEISEKSEIFDDQFSVERPDGSNFTLKIRSTKLEDSAMYFCASSVPMRWGQISTEAFFGQGTRLTVV.